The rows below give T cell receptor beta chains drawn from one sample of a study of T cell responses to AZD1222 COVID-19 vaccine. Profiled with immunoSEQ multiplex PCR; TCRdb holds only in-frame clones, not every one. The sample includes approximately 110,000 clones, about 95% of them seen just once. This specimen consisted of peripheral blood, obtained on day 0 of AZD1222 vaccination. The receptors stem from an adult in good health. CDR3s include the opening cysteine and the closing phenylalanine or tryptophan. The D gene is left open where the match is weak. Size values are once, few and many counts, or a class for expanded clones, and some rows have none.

CASSLSGIVDEKLFF | TGTGCCAGCAGCTTATCCGGGATTGTTGATGAAAAACTGTTTTTT | TRBJ1-4 | TRBV7-9 | NA | NA
CASSIQGASGEAFF | TGTGCCAGTAGTATTCAGGGGGCTTCGGGTGAAGCTTTCTTT | TRBJ1-1 | TRBV19 | NA | TRBD1
CAIREGSTEAFF | TGTGCCATCAGGGAGGGGAGCACTGAAGCTTTCTTT | TRBJ1-1 | TRBV10-3 | NA | NA
CASSPLGTGELFF | TGCGCCAGCAGCCCCTTGGGGACCGGGGAGCTGTTTTTT | TRBJ2-2 | TRBV5-1 | NA | NA
CASSSLVQGDYTQETQYF | TGTGCCAGCAGCTCTCTAGTTCAGGGGGATTACACGCAAGAGACCCAGTACTTC | TRBJ2-5 | TRBV7-2 | NA | TRBD1
CASTLQGAGNYGYTF | TGTGCCAGTACCCTGCAGGGGGCAGGCAACTATGGCTACACCTTC | TRBJ1-2 | TRBV19 | NA | TRBD1
CASREPGTWRGEKLFF | TGTGCCAGCAGGGAACCTGGGACATGGAGGGGTGAAAAACTGTTTTTT | TRBJ1-4 | TRBV11-2 | NA | NA
CASRWAVSYNEQFF | TGTGCCTCTCGTTGGGCGGTCTCCTACAATGAGCAGTTCTTC | TRBJ2-1 | TRBV30 | NA | NA
CASSPRTANGYTF | TGTGCCAGCAGTCCGAGGACAGCAAATGGCTACACCTTC | TRBJ1-2 | TRBV12-3/TRBV12-4 | once | NA
CASSDSENSPLHF | TGTGCCAGCAGTGACTCTGAAAATTCACCCCTCCACTTT | TRBJ1-6 | TRBV6-4 | NA | NA
CASSLGYAEQYF | TGTGCCAGCAGCTTGGGGTACGCCGAGCAGTACTTC | TRBJ2-7 | TRBV7-9 | NA | NA
CSVRSPGISYNEQFF | TGCAGCGTTAGGTCCCCGGGAATTTCCTACAATGAGCAGTTCTTC | TRBJ2-1 | TRBV29-1 | NA | NA
CASRGQGKNTGELFF | TGTGCCAGCAGAGGACAGGGGAAGAACACCGGGGAGCTGTTTTTT | TRBJ2-2 | TRBV6-5 | NA | TRBD1
CASRRGEVGSYEQYF | TGTGCCAGCAGGAGGGGGGAAGTAGGCTCCTACGAGCAGTACTTC | TRBJ2-7 | TRBV28 | few | NA
CASSLRQGGTEAFF | TGTGCCAGCAGCTTAAGGCAGGGCGGCACTGAAGCTTTCTTT | TRBJ1-1 | TRBV7-9 | once | NA
CAISDYQGDNEKLFF | TGTGCCATCAGTGATTACCAGGGAGATAATGAAAAACTGTTTTTT | TRBJ1-4 | TRBV10-3 | NA | NA
CASSLSVAEWGEAFF | TGTGCCAGCAGTTTATCTGTAGCGGAATGGGGAGAAGCTTTCTTT | TRBJ1-1 | TRBV27 | NA | NA
CASSSWGQGKDNEQFF | TGCGCCAGCAGCTCGTGGGGACAGGGAAAAGACAATGAGCAGTTCTTC | TRBJ2-1 | TRBV5-1 | NA | TRBD1
CASIYGNTEAFF | TGTGCCAGTATATACGGAAACACTGAAGCTTTCTTT | TRBJ1-1 | TRBV19 | NA | NA
CASRNQQGTNEQFF | TGTGCCAGCCGTAACCAGCAGGGGACCAATGAGCAGTTCTTC | TRBJ2-1 | TRBV5-4 | NA | NA
CASSLGAPSGYGELFF | TGTGCCAGCAGCTTAGGTGCCCCTTCAGGGTACGGGGAGCTGTTTTTT | TRBJ2-2 | TRBV7-2 | NA | NA
CASSFPQGLTEAFF | TGTGCCAGCAGCTTCCCTCAGGGTCTGACTGAAGCTTTCTTT | TRBJ1-1 | TRBV5-6 | NA | NA
CASTYSNQPQHF | TGTGCCAGCACTTATAGCAATCAGCCCCAGCATTTT | TRBJ1-5 | TRBV28 | NA | NA
CASTIAGAYNEQFF | TGCGCCAGTACAATAGCGGGAGCCTACAATGAGCAGTTCTTC | TRBJ2-1 | TRBV10-2 | NA | TRBD2
CASSQDGLAGYNEQFF | TGTGCCAGCAGCCAAGATGGTCTAGCGGGATACAATGAGCAGTTCTTC | TRBJ2-1 | TRBV4-2 | once | TRBD2
CASSGVQKNYGYTF | TGCGCCAGCAGTGGGGTACAGAAAAACTATGGCTACACCTTC | TRBJ1-2 | TRBV10-2 | NA | NA
CASSKHGSGWEQYF | TGTGCCAGTAGTAAGCACGGGTCGGGCTGGGAGCAGTACTTC | TRBJ2-7 | TRBV19 | NA | NA
CASSLVWRGSGNEQFF | TGTGCCAGCAGCTTAGTGTGGAGGGGCTCGGGCAATGAGCAGTTCTTC | TRBJ2-1 | TRBV11-2 | NA | NA
CASSSEGGEKLFF | TGTGCCAGCAGCTCGGAGGGGGGGGAAAAACTGTTTTTT | TRBJ1-4 | TRBV7-2 | NA | NA
CAIRTTKERNEQFF | TGTGCCATCAGGACGACTAAGGAGCGAAATGAGCAGTTCTTC | TRBJ2-1 | TRBV10-3 | NA | NA
CASSQVSGHLRANTIYF | TGTGCCAGCAGCCAAGTATCGGGACACCTCCGGGCAAACACCATATATTTT | TRBJ1-3 | TRBV3-1/TRBV3-2 | few | NA
CASSPGDANEETQYF | TGTGCCAGCAGCCCCGGGGACGCCAACGAGGAGACCCAGTACTTC | TRBJ2-5 | TRBV5-4 | NA | NA
CASSAGQGVYEQYF | TGTGCCAGCAGCGCCGGACAGGGGGTCTACGAGCAGTACTTC | TRBJ2-7 | TRBV9 | NA | TRBD1